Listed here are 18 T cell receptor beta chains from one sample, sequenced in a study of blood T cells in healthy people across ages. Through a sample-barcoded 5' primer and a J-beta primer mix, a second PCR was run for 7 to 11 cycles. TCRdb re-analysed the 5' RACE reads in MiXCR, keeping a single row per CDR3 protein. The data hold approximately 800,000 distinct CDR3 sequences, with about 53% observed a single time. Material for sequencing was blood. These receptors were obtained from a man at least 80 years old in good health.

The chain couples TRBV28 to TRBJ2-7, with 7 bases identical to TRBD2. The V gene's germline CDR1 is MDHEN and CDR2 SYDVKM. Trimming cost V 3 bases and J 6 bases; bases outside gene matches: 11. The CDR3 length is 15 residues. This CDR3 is CASSFMIERDCEQYF. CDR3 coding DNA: TGTGCCAGCAGTTTTATGATCGAGCGGGATTGCGAGCAGTACTTC.

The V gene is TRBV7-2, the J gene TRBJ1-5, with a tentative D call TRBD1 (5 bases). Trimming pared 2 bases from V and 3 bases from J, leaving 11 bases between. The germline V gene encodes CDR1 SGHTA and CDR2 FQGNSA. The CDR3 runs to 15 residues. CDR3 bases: TGTGCCAGCAGCTTAAAAGGGGAGTTCAATCAGCCCCAGCATTTT. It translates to CASSLKGEFNQPQHF. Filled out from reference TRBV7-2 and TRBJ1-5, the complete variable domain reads GAGVSQSPSNKVTEKGKDVELRCDPISGHTALYWYRQSLGQGLEFLIYFQGNSAPDKSGLPSDRFSAERTGGSVSTLTIQRTQQEDSAVYLCASSLKGEFNQPQHFGDGTRLSIL.

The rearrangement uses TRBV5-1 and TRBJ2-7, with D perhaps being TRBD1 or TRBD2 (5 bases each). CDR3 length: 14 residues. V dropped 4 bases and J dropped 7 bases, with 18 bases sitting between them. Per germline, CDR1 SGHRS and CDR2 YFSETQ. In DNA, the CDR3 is TGCGCCAGCAGCCCGCTCCAGGGACCAGGGGAGCAGTACTTC. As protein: CASSPLQGPGEQYF.

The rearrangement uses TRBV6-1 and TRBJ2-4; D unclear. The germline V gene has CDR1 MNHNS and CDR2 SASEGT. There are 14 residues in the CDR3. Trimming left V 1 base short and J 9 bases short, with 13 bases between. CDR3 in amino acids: CASSEGVGSSIQYF. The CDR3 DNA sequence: TGTGCCAGCAGTGAAGGGGTGGGGTCCAGCATTCAGTACTTC.

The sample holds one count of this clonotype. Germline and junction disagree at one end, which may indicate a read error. Written as DNA, the CDR3 is TGTACCAGCAGCACAGGGAACACTGAAGCTTTCTTT. This encodes CTSSTGNTEAFF. V gene TRBV7-9 combines with J gene TRBJ1-1; D is perhaps TRBD1 (5 bases). CDR3 length: 12 amino acids. Germline loops: CDR1 SEHNR, CDR2 FQNEAQ (reference sequence).

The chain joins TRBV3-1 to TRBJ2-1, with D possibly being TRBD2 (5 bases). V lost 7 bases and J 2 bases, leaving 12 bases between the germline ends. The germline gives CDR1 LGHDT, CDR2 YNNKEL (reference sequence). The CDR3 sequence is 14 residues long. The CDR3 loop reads CASTLGVAYNEQFF. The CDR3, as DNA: TGTGCCAGCACCCTGGGAGTTGCCTACAATGAGCAGTTCTTC.

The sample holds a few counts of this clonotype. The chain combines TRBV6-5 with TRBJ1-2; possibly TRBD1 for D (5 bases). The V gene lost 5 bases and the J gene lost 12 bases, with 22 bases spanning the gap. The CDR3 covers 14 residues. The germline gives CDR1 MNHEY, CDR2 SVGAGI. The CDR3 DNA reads TGTGCCAGCAGTCCAGGGACCGGGACCTCCATCCACACCTTC. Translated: CASSPGTGTSIHTF.

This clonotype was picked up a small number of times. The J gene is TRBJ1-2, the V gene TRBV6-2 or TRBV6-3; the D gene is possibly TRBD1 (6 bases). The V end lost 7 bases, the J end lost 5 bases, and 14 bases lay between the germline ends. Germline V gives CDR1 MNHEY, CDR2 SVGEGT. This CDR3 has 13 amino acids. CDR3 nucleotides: TGTGCCAGCACCTCGACGGGGGCTTATGGCTACACCTTC. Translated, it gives CASTSTGAYGYTF.

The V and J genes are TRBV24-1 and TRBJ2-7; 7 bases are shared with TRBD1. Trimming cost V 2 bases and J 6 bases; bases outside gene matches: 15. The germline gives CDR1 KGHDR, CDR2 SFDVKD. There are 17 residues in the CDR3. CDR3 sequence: CATSDSRDSAGLGEQYF. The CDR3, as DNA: TGTGCCACCAGTGATTCCCGGGACAGTGCGGGTTTAGGCGAGCAGTACTTC.

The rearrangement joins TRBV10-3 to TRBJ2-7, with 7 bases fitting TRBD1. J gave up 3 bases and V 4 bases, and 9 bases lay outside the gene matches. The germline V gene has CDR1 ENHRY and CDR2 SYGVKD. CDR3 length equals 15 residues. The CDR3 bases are TGTGCCATCAGTGTGCCGACAGGGTTAATCTACGAGCAGTACTTC. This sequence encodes CAISVPTGLIYEQYF.

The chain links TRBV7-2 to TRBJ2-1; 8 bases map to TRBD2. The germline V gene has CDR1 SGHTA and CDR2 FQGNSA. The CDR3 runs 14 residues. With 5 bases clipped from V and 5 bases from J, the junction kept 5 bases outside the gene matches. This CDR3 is CASSTWTSHNEQFF. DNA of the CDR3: TGTGCCAGCAGCACTTGGACTAGCCACAATGAGCAGTTCTTC.

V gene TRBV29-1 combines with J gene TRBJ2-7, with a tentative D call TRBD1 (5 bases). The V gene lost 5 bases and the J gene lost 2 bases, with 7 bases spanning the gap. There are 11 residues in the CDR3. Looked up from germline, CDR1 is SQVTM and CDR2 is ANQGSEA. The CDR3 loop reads CSVKTAYEQYF. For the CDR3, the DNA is TGCAGCGTTAAGACAGCCTACGAGCAGTACTTC.

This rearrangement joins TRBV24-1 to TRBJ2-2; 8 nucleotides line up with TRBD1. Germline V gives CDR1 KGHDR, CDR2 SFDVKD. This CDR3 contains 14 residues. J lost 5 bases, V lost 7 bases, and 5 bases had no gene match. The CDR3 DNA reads TGTGCCACCAGGGAGACAGGGGCAACCGGGGAGCTGTTTTTT. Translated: CATRETGATGELFF.

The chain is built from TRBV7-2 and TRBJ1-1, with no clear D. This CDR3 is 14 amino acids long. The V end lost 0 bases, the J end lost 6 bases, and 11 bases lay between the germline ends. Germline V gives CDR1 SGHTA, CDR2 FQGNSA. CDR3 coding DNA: TGTGCCAGCAGCTTAGCGAGCGGGTCGTCTGAAGCTTTCTTT. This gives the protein CASSLASGSSEAFF.

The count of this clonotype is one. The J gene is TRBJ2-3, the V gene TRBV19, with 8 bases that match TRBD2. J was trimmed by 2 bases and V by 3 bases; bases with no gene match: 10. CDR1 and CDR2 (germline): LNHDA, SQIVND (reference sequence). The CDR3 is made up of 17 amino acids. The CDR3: CASSILSLAVSTDTQYF. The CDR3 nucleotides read TGTGCCAGTAGTATTCTCTCACTAGCGGTGTCCACAGATACGCAGTATTTT. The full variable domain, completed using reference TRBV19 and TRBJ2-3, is DGGITQSPKYLFRKEGQNVTLSCEQNLNHDAMYWYRQDPGQGLRLIYYSQIVNDFQKGDIAEGYSVSREKKESFPLTVTSAQKNPTAFYLCASSILSLAVSTDTQYFGPGTRLTVL.

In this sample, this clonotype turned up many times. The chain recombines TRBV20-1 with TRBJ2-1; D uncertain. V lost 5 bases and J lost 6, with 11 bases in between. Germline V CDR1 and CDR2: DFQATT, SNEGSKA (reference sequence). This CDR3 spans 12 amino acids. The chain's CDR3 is CSAVTVFNEQFF. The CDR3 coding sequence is TGCAGTGCTGTAACCGTCTTCAATGAGCAGTTCTTC.

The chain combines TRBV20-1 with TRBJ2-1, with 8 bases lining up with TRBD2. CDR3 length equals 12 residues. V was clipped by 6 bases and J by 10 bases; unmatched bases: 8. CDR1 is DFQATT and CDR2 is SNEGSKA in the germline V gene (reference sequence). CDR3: CSASPAGEEQFF. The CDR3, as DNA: TGCAGTGCCTCACCAGCGGGAGAAGAGCAGTTCTTC.

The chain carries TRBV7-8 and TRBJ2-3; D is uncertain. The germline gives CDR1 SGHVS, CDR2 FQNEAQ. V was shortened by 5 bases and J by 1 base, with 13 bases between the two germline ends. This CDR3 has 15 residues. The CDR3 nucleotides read TGTGCCAGCAGCCTCCGCGCGGCCGGCACAGATACGCAGTATTTT. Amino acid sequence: CASSLRAAGTDTQYF.